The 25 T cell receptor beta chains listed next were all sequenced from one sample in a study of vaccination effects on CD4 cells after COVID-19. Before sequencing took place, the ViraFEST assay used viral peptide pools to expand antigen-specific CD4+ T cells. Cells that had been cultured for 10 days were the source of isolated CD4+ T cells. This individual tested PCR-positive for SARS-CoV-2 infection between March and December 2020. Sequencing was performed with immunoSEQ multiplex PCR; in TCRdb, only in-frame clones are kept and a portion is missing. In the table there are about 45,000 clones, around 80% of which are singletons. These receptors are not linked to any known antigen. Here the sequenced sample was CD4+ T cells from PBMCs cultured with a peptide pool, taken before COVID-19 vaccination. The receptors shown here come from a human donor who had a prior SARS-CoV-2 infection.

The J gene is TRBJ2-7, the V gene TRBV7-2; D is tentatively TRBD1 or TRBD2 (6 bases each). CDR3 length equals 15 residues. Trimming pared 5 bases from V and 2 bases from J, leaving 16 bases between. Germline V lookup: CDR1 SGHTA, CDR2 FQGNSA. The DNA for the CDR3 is TGTGCCAGCAGCGCTTTCGCGGGGACAACCTACGAGCAGTACTTC. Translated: CASSAFAGTTYEQYF. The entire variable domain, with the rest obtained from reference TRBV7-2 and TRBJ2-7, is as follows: GAGVSQSPSNKVTEKGKDVELRCDPISGHTALYWYRQSLGQGLEFLIYFQGNSAPDKSGLPSDRFSAERTGGSVSTLTIQRTQQEDSAVYLCASSAFAGTTYEQYFGPGTRLTVT.

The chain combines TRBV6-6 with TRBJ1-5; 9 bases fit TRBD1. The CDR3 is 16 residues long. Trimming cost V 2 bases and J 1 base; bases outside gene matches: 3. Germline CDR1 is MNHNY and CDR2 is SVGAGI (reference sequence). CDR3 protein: CASSYRTGASNQPQHF. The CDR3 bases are TGTGCCAGCAGTTACCGGACAGGGGCCAGCAATCAGCCCCAGCATTTT.

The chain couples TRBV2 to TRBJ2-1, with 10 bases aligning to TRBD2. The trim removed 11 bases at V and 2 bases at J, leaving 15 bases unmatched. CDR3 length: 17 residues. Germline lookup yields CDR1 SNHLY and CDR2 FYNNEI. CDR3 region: CALRGAGGQGAYNEQFF. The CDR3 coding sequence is TGTGCCCTAAGGGGAGCGGGGGGGCAGGGCGCCTACAATGAGCAGTTCTTC.

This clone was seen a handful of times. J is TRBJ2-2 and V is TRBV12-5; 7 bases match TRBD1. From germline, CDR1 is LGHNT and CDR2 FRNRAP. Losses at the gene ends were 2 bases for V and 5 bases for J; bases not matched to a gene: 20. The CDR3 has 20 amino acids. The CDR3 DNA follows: TGTGCTAGTGGTTTGATCAATCCGGGACAGCCGTTACGATTAACCGGGGAGCTGTTTTTT. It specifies CASGLINPGQPLRLTGELFF. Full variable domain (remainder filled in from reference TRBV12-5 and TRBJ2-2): DARVTQTPRHKVTEMGQEVTMRCQPILGHNTVFWYRQTMMQGLELLAYFRNRAPLDDSGMPKDRFSAEMPDATLATLKIQPSEPRDSAVYFCASGLINPGQPLRLTGELFFGEGSRLTVL.

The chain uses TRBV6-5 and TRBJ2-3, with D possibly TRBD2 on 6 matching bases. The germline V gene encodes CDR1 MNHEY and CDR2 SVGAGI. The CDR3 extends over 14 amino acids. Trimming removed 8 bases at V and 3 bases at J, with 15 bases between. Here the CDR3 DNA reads TGTGCCAGCTTGACTAGTTGGGGGACAGATACGCAGTATTTT. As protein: CASLTSWGTDTQYF.

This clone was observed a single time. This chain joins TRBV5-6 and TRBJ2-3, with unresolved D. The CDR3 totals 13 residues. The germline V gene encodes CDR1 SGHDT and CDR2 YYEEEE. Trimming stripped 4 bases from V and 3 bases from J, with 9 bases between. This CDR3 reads CASSERETDTQYF. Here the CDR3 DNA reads TGTGCCAGCAGCGAGCGCGAGACAGATACGCAGTATTTT.

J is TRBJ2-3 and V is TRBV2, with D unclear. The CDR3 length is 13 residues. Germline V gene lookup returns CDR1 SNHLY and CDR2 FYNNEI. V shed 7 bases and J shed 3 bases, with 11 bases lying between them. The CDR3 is CASTVPLTDTQYF. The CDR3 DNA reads TGTGCCAGCACGGTTCCGTTGACAGATACGCAGTATTTT.

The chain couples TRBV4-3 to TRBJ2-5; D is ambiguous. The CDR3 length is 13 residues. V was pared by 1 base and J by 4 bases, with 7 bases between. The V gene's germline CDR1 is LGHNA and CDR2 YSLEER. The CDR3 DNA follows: TGCGCCAGCAGCCAAGGCATTCGAGAGACCCAGTACTTC. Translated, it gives CASSQGIRETQYF.

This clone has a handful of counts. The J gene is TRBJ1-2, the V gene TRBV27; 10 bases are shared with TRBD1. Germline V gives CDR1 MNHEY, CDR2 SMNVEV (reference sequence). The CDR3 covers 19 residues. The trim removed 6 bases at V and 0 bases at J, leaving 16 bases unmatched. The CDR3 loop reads CASSPLLIWDRGTNYGYTF. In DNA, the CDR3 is TGTGCCAGCAGCCCCCTTCTTATCTGGGACAGGGGAACTAACTATGGCTACACCTTC.

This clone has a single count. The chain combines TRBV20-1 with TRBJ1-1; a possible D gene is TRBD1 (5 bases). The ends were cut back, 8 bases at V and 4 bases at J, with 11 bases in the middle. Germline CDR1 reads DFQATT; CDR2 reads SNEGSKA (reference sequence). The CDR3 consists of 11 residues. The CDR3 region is CSSPGGTEAFF. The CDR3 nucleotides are TGCAGTTCCCCGGGGGGCACTGAAGCTTTCTTT.

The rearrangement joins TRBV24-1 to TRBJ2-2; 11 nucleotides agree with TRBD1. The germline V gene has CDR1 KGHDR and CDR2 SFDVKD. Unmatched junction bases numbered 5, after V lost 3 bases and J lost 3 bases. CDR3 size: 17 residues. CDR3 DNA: TGTGCCACCAGTGATCCGGGACAGGGGGGGGACACCGGGGAGCTGTTTTTT. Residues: CATSDPGQGGDTGELFF.

The CDR3 DNA reads as TGTGCCAGCAGCCCAGACCGGGAGACTAACTATGGCTACACCTTC. Translation gives CASSPDRETNYGYTF. The J gene is TRBJ1-2, the V gene TRBV7-8; unclear D gene. V was pared by 5 bases and J by 0 bases, with 13 bases between. The CDR3 contains 15 residues. Per germline, CDR1 SGHVS and CDR2 FQNEAQ.

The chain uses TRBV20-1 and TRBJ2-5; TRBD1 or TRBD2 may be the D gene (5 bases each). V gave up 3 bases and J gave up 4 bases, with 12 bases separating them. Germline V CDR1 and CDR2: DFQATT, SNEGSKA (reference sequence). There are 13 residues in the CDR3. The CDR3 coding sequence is TGCAGTGCTAGTGAGGCAGGGACAGAGACCCAGTACTTC. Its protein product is CSASEAGTETQYF.

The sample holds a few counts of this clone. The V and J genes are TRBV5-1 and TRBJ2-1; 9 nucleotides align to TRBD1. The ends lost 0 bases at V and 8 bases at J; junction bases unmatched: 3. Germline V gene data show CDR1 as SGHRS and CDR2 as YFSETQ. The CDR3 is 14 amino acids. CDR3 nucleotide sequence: TGCGCCAGCAGCTTGGCGGGACAGGGTGATGAGCAGTTCTTC. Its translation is CASSLAGQGDEQFF.

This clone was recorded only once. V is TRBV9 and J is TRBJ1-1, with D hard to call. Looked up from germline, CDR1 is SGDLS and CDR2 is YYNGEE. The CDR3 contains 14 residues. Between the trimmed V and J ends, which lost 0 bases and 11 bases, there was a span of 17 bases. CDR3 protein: CASSVAQPGCSAFF. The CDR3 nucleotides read TGTGCCAGCAGCGTAGCTCAGCCGGGGTGTTCGGCTTTCTTT.

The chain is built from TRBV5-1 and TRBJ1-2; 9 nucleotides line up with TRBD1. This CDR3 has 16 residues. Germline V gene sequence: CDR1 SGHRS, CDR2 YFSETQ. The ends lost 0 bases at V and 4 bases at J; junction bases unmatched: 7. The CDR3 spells CASSLAPGQGGYGYTF. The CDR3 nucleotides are TGCGCCAGCAGCTTGGCACCGGGACAGGGAGGCTATGGCTACACCTTC.

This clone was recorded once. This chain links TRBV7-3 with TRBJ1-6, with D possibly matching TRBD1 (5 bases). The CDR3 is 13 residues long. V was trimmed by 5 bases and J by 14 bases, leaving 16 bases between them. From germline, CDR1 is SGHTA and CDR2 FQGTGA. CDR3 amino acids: CASSPGAGEALHF. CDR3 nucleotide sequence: TGTGCCAGCAGCCCTGGGGCCGGTGAGGCCCTCCACTTT.

CDR3 region: CASSPRGTSYEQYF. DNA of the CDR3: TGTGCCAGCAGTCCCAGGGGGACCTCCTACGAGCAGTACTTC. The chain links TRBV6-5 to TRBJ2-7; 7 bases align to TRBD1. The length of the CDR3 is 14 residues. V was clipped by 5 bases and J by 0 bases; unmatched bases: 4. Germline lookup yields CDR1 MNHEY and CDR2 SVGAGI.

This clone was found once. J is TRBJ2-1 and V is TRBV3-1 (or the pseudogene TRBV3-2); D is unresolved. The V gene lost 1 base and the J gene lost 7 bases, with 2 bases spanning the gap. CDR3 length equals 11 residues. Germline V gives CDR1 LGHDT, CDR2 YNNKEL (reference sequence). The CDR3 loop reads CASSQGNEQFF. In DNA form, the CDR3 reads TGTGCCAGCAGCCAAGGTAATGAGCAGTTCTTC.

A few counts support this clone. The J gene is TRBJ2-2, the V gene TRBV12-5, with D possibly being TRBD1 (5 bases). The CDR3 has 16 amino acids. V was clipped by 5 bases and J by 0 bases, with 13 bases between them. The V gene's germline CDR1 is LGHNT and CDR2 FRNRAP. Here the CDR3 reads CASGPDSFANTGELFF. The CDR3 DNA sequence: TGTGCTAGTGGTCCTGACAGTTTCGCGAACACCGGGGAGCTGTTTTTT.

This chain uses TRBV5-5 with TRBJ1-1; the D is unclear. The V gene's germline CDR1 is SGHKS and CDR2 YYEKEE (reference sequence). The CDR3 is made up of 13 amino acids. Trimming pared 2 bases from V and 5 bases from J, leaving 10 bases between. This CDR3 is CASSFIVRTEAFF. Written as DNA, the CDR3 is TGTGCCAGCAGCTTCATAGTAAGAACTGAAGCTTTCTTT.

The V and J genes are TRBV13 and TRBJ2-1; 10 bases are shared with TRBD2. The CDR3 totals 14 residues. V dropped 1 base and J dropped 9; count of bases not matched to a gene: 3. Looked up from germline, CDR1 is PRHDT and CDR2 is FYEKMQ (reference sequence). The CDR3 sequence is CASSLVASGGEQFF. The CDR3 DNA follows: TGTGCCAGCAGCTTAGTCGCTAGCGGGGGTGAGCAGTTCTTC. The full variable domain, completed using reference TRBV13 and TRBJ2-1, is AAGVIQSPRHLIKEKRETATLKCYPIPRHDTVYWYQQGPGQDPQFLISFYEKMQSDKGSIPDRFSAQQFSDYHSELNMSSLELGDSALYFCASSLVASGGEQFFGPGTRLTVL.

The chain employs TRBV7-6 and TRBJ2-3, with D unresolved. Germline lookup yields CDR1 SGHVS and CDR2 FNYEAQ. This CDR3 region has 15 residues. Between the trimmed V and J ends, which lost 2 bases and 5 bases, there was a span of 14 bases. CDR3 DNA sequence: TGTGCCAGCAGCTTATATGAAATCCCAAGAGATACGCAGTATTTT. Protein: CASSLYEIPRDTQYF.

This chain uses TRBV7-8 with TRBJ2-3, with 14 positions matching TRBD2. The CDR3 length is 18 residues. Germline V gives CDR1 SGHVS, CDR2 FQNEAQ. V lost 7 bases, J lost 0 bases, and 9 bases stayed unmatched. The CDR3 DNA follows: TGTGCCAGCATCCGCGGACTAGCGGGGGGTTTTAGCACAGATACGCAGTATTTT. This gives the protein CASIRGLAGGFSTDTQYF.

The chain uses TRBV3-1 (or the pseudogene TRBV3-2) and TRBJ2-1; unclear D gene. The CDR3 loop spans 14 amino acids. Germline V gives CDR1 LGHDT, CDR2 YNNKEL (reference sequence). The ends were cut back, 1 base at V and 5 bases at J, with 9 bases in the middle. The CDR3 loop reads CASSQVYLNNEQFF. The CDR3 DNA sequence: TGTGCCAGCAGCCAAGTATATCTGAACAATGAGCAGTTCTTC.